This T cell receptor (beta chain) was retrieved from a study of blood T cell repertoires in COVID-19. About the study: The origin of the acute and convalescent COVID-19 samples was the United States, Italy and Spain.

In the study's own analysis: Amplification with reference gene primers provided the estimates of nucleated cell counts. Measured with immunoSEQ multiplex PCR; TCRdb has only the in-frame clones, and not every one. That table is the source of V, J and clone size, and D and trimming were worked out from the DNA. The sample gives about 260,000 clones, approximately 89% of which show up once; about 10% is in the top ten. The CDR3 length is 13 residues. Per germline, CDR1 SQVTM and CDR2 ANQGSEA. V was pared by 7 bases and J by 4 bases, with 16 bases between. Patients of the Seattle cohort, enrolled during active infection, were followed longitudinally.

This chain connects TRBV29-1 to TRBJ1-2, with D hard to call. What was sequenced was peripheral blood. The clonotype comes from a woman in her seventies with COVID-19, enrolled during active disease. The CDR3, as DNA: TGCAGCGGAGCGGAGGGAGTGGGCTATGGCTACACCTTC. It translates to CSGAEGVGYGYTF.